The rows below give T cell receptor beta chains drawn from one sample of a study of CXCR3-negative and CXCR3-positive naive CD8 T cells. No DNA is given; TCRdb re-called the 5' RACE reads and lists each CDR3 protein once. Across tens of thousands of distinct CDR3 sequences, the top ten clones capture approximately 0.62% of the sample. The sample was naive CXCR3+ CD8+ T cells from blood. The receptors here all came from a human donor in good health. Some clones in this sample may be carry-over from other donors' samples. CDR3s include the opening cysteine and the closing phenylalanine or tryptophan.

TRBV7-2,TRBJ2-1,CASSSSRRSYNEQFF
TRBV28,TRBJ2-1,CASSDRGGLYNEQFF
TRBV12-3/TRBV12-4,TRBJ2-1,CASSLPGRALYNEQFF
TRBV5-6,TRBJ2-4,CASSFGTKNIQYF
TRBV6-1,TRBJ2-3,CASMQGDTQYF
TRBV12-3/TRBV12-4,TRBJ1-1,CASSLAGQLEAFF
TRBV6-2/TRBV6-3,TRBJ2-7,CASTKGQAYEQYF
TRBV2,TRBJ1-1,CASSGQPPGGVGTEAFF
TRBV19,TRBJ1-1,CASRDTDEAFF
TRBV6-2/TRBV6-3,TRBJ1-1,CASSADGQEAFF
TRBV6-6,TRBJ2-2,CASVSTVGAGGGRGTGELFF
TRBV12-3/TRBV12-4,TRBJ1-1,CASSSGQGALNTEAFF
TRBV6-2/TRBV6-3,TRBJ1-1,CASSYLLDRGHTEAFF
TRBV4-1,TRBJ2-2,CASSQAGLDTGELFF
TRBV30,TRBJ2-7,CAWEQIAGGYEQYF